The T cell receptor beta chain described here comes from a study of blood T cells in healthy people across ages (dated by TCRdb to between 2015 and 2017). Broadly, across the study: Template switching captured roughly one uniquely barcoded TCR beta cDNA molecule per two T cells in model experiments. The study measured age-related changes in TCR beta repertoire diversity using deep sequencing normalized with unique cDNA molecular identifiers. Four age groups were formed from the donors: young (average roughly 16 years), middle-aged (around 40), aged (about 62) and long-lived (less than 85). For two donors (one aged 18 to 29 and one aged 80 or older), the study analyzed two additional independent replicas of 1 million unique cDNA reads from the same blood draw. General study outcomes and caveats: The percentage of naive T cells measured by flow cytometry correlated strongly with observed TCR beta diversity. Total diversity estimates from one million sequenced T cells were considered lower bounds and underestimates. As age increased, observed TCR beta diversity per million T cells dropped in a roughly linear way, and a significant reduction was already evident by age roughly 36. Donor CMV infection status was unknown, potentially confounding age-related changes in expanded clonotypes. Compared with the aged group, more naive CD4+ T cells, fewer expanded clones and increased TCR diversity were shown by the long-lived group, suggesting age selection. Since profiling was done on bulk unsorted PBMCs, naive and antigen-experienced compartments could not be conclusively compared.

The CDR3 numbers 16 residues from cysteine through phenylalanine. Of all the DNA, just the CDR3 is kept, 48 bases in frame from base 1. Taken from the germline V gene, the CDR1 and CDR2 loops are SGHRS and YFSETQ. This clonotype was recorded a few times. What antigen it recognizes has not been identified. Base quality data are lacking; no much larger clone is found one base away. Library preparation was by 5' RACE. The sequencer was an Illumina HiSeq 2500. The second PCR ran for about 7 to 11 cycles and used a J-beta primer mix along with a sample-barcoded 5' primer. Each TCR beta cDNA molecule received a unique molecular identifier from a template-switch 5' adaptor carrying 12 random nucleotides. Each sample yielded at least 2.5 million CDR3-containing paired-end reads. First-strand cDNA synthesis was performed from all RNA using the Mint cDNA synthesis kit, with priming by a TRBC-specific oligonucleotide. Following uracil-DNA glycosylase treatment, a first 18-cycle PCR with universal primers M1SS and BC2_uni_R was performed on all cDNA. The authors' analysis ran thus. For normalization, 1 million high-quality reads were randomly selected from each sample, with every read carrying a distinct molecular identifier. Instead of being binned into consensus sequences, reads with shared molecular identifiers were discarded. MiTCR, with a Q25 quality threshold and the strictest error-elimination algorithm, was used for CDR3 identification, clonotype clustering and error correction. A nonparametric unseen species model with Euler transformation was used to estimate a lower bound on total TCR beta diversity. TCRdb trimmed public reads at Q25 via fastp, called clones via MiXCR and kept in-frame beta chains. Entries are consolidated by CDR3 protein sequence, retaining the most common genes and DNA. What appears here as the V and J calls and clone size reflects TCRdb's work, not the paper's. The sample has some 760,000 distinct CDR3 sequences on record, around a quarter of them singletons. 9.4% of the sample lies in the top ten.

Donors were a few dozen systemically healthy Caucasian individuals from Russia aged roughly 6 to 90 years. Each donor gave ten milliliters of peripheral blood, drawn into EDTA-treated Vacutainer tubes. Ficoll-Paque density-gradient centrifugation was used to isolate PBMCs, with at least 6.5 million obtained per sample. Trizol reagent was used to extract total RNA from the PBMCs, yielding at least 5.5 micrograms per sample. For every donor, flow cytometry on a PBMC aliquot measured the percentage of naive CD45RAhigh/CD27high T cells. The same sample was also studied in work on T cells of mothers and their children. As that second paper reports: Donors were nine systemically healthy Caucasian individuals: three mothers and their six children. cDNA synthesis used all of the extracted RNA, with roughly 1.5 ug of RNA in each 15 ul reaction. In the second PCR, sample barcodes and 2-4 random nucleotides were introduced via the M1S primer. Over 8.5 million TCR beta CDR3 reads were obtained for each mother, and 2.5 million to 3 million reads were obtained for each child. TCR recombination output is similarly shaped by thymic selection in related and unrelated pairs, with a minor effect exerted by inherited differences. Normalized repertoire overlap in related mother-child pairs was always slightly higher than in unrelated mother-child pairs, but the difference was never significant. With a sensitivity of 90 to 100 clones per million clonotypes, no persistent microchimeric T cell clones were detected. In the study, deep NGS was used to compare the TCR beta repertoires of mothers and children, and features distinguishing related mother-child pairs from unrelated individuals were sought. On average, the children were roughly 10 +/- 4 years old, while the mothers were about 37 +/- 4 years old. Libraries were sequenced on Illumina HiSeq 2000 with 100+100 nt paired-end reads after adapter ligation with NEBNext reagents. To prevent cross-contamination, the mother and child libraries were prepared a month apart and were sequenced in separate runs. Each donor had between about 450,000 and 2,100,000 distinct TCR beta clonotypes identified. Naive TCR beta clonotypes were estimated from low-frequency clonotypes matched to each donor's FACS-determined naive share, without sorting.

Rearrangement joined TRBV5-1 to TRBJ2-5, with 10 bases matching TRBD2. The J call may be wrong; the DNA end is better matched by TRBJ2-1. The source is a boy aged 5-17 years in good health. The sample was blood. In nucleotide form, the sequence is TGCGCCAGCAGCTTGGAGGCTAGCGGGAGATACAATGAGCAGTTCTTC. The resulting protein is CASSLEASGRYNEQFF.